Following are 31 T cell receptor beta chains from one sample sequenced in a study of Graves' ophthalmopathy and Graves' hyperthyroidism (dated by TCRdb to about 2018). The sequencing machine was an Illumina HiSeq 2000. TCR beta CDR3 regions were amplified from RNA transcripts for repertoire sequencing. A first-round RT-PCR used HTBI primers with the Qiagen OneStep RT-PCR kit, followed by a second-round multiplex PCR, size selection and purification. TCRdb passed the public sequencing reads through fastp at Q25 and MiXCR, retaining productive beta sequences. One record per CDR3 amino acid sequence lists the most common genes and DNA. The sample table records about 380,000 distinct CDR3 sequences; 15% to 17% of these occur just once. Together, the top ten hold approximately 7% of the sample. Sequencing was performed on peripheral blood. The source of these receptors is a woman younger than 35 with stable Graves' hyperthyroidism. Donor details come from another sample of the same person, matched by shared clones.

This chain uses TRBV15 with TRBJ2-7, with D tentatively TRBD2 (7 bases). Per the germline V gene, CDR1 is LNHNV and CDR2 is YYDKDF (reference sequence). This CDR3 region has 17 residues. The germline V and J ends were trimmed by 1 base and 2 bases, with 18 bases remaining between them. CDR3 region: CATSRGRGARFTYEQYF. CDR3 in DNA: TGTGCCACCAGCAGAGGTCGGGGGGCGCGGTTCACCTACGAGCAGTACTTC.

This clonotype has a count of ten or more. V gene TRBV12-3 or TRBV12-4 combines with J gene TRBJ1-2, with TRBD1 as a possible D gene (6 bases). CDR3 length: 13 amino acids. Trimming cost V 6 bases and J 6 bases, with 14 bases left between them. The CDR3 region has the DNA TGTGCCAGCAGCCCTATAAGGGGGGATGGCTACACCTTC. Translated, it gives CASSPIRGDGYTF.

This clonotype appeared a few times. The chain combines TRBV19 with TRBJ2-2, with 8 bases aligning to TRBD1. Germline V gene data show CDR1 as LNHDA and CDR2 as SQIVND (reference sequence). The V segment lost 3 bases and the J segment 4 bases; nucleotides outside the gene matches: 7. The CDR3 is 16 residues long. The CDR3 coding sequence is TGTGCCAGTAGTATCAGGGAACAGGGGGGCACCGGGGAGCTGTTTTTT. As protein: CASSIREQGGTGELFF.

In its sample, this clonotype was seen many times. V gene TRBV12-3 or TRBV12-4 combines with J gene TRBJ1-5, with D hard to call. The CDR3 spans 16 residues. V shed 1 base and J shed 0 bases, with 10 bases lying between them. CDR3 sequence: CASSLGHLNSNQPQHF. For the CDR3, the DNA is TGTGCCAGCAGTTTAGGCCACCTAAATAGCAATCAGCCCCAGCATTTT.

This clonotype came up many times. The V call is TRBV20-1, the J call TRBJ1-2, with TRBD1 identical over 7 bases. The germline CDR1 and CDR2 sequences are DFQATT and SNEGSKA (reference sequence). CDR3 length: 15 amino acids. The J segment lost 0 bases and the V segment lost 1 base, leaving 5 bases of the junction unmatched. The CDR3: CSARGDSEPNYGYTF. The CDR3 DNA is TGCAGTGCTAGAGGGGACAGTGAACCTAACTATGGCTACACCTTC.

This clonotype was seen ten or more times. The chain carries TRBV12-3 or TRBV12-4 and TRBJ2-6, with a tentative D call TRBD2 (5 bases). Trimming took 7 bases from V and 1 from J, leaving 8 bases between them. The CDR3 runs 14 residues. CDR3 DNA sequence: TGTGCCAGCACTCGAGGGTCTGGGGCCAACGTCCTGACTTTC. Translation: CASTRGSGANVLTF.

The table lists this clonotype with many counts. One end of the junction varies from germline; a read error may be responsible. The chain recombines TRBV6-5 with TRBJ1-5, with a weak D call TRBD1 (5 bases). The CDR3 is made up of 14 amino acids. Germline V lookup: CDR1 MNHEY, CDR2 SVGAGI. The CDR3 sequence: CANSSRVEAQPQHF. Here the CDR3 DNA reads TGTGCCAACAGTTCCAGGGTTGAGGCTCAGCCCCAGCATTTT.

This clonotype was detected ten times or more. The chain combines TRBV6-5 with TRBJ1-2; no firm D call. With 0 bases removed from V and 4 bases from J, the gap between germline ends came to 12 bases. The CDR3 covers 15 residues. The germline CDR1 and CDR2 sequences are MNHEY and SVGAGI. The CDR3 loop reads CASSYSLDLSYGYTF. CDR3 nucleotide sequence: TGTGCCAGCAGTTACTCCCTGGACCTTTCCTATGGCTACACCTTC.

This clonotype was found many times. This likely came from a read error, as a far larger clone is one base away. V gene TRBV12-3 or TRBV12-4 combines with J gene TRBJ1-1; D not certain. CDR3 length: 12 amino acids. The CDR3 sequence is CASSLRATEACF. In nucleotides, the CDR3 is TGTGCCAGCAGTTTAAGGGCAACTGAAGCTTGCTTT.

The chain carries TRBV4-2 and TRBJ1-1, with D unresolved. The germline CDR1 and CDR2 sequences are LGHNA and YNFKEQ. There are 13 residues in the CDR3. Trimming took off 3 bases at V and 1 base at J, with 6 bases between the two ends. The CDR3 sequence: CASSHHRNTEAFF. As DNA, the CDR3 is TGTGCCAGCAGCCACCATCGGAACACTGAAGCTTTCTTT.

The sample holds a few counts of this clonotype. The chain uses TRBV2 and TRBJ2-5; a possible D gene is TRBD1 (6 bases). The CDR3 has 14 residues. Trimming stripped 9 bases from V and 4 bases from J, with 18 bases between. Looked up from germline, CDR1 is SNHLY and CDR2 is FYNNEI. CDR3 in amino acids: CASHRVRGGETQYF. The DNA of the CDR3 is TGTGCCAGTCACCGGGTCAGGGGCGGAGAGACCCAGTACTTC.

This clonotype was counted at least ten times. This sequence joins TRBV12-3 or TRBV12-4 and TRBJ1-5, with TRBD1 as a possible D gene (6 bases). Trimming took off 3 bases at V and 0 bases at J, with 9 bases between the two ends. The CDR3 is made up of 15 amino acids. CDR3 in DNA: TGTGCCAGCAGTTTTAGGGGGGCTAGCAATCAGCCCCAGCATTTT. Its protein is CASSFRGASNQPQHF.

This clonotype has only a few counts. The V call is TRBV2, the J call TRBJ2-7, with TRBD1 matching 7 bases. Germline V gene lookup returns CDR1 SNHLY and CDR2 FYNNEI. Trimming cost V 8 bases and J 4 bases; bases outside gene matches: 14. The CDR3 has 15 residues. CDR3 in DNA: TGTGCCAGCGGAGGCGACCGGGACAGAATATACGAGCAGTACTTC. Its translation is CASGGDRDRIYEQYF.

This clonotype was seen many times. The chain combines TRBV19 with TRBJ1-2; no firm D call. V shed 5 bases and J shed 6 bases, with 13 bases lying between them. The CDR3 spans 13 residues. Germline assignment: CDR1 LNHDA and CDR2 SQIVND (reference sequence). This CDR3 is CASSRLFSHGYTF. The CDR3 DNA follows: TGTGCCAGTAGTCGCCTGTTCTCCCATGGCTACACCTTC.

In its sample, this clonotype was seen many times. The chain combines TRBV29-1 with TRBJ1-1, with D tentatively TRBD1 (5 bases). Germline loops: CDR1 SQVTM, CDR2 ANQGSEA. The CDR3 sequence is 10 residues long. Trimming shortened V by 4 bases and J by 9 bases, and 9 bases separated the two germline ends. CDR3 protein: CSVGAGQAFF. CDR3 in DNA: TGCAGCGTTGGGGCAGGGCAAGCTTTCTTT. Together with reference TRBV29-1 and TRBJ1-1, the CDR3 gives the full variable domain: SAVISQKPSRDICQRGTSLTIQCQVDSQVTMMFWYRQQPGQSLTLIATANQGSEATYESGFVIDKFPISRPNLTFSTLTVSNMSPEDSSIYLCSVGAGQAFFGQGTRLTVV.

This clonotype occurred many times. This sequence joins TRBV27 and TRBJ1-2; D call uncertain. CDR3 length: 13 residues. V dropped 8 bases and J dropped 0 bases, with 10 bases sitting between them. CDR1 MNHEY and CDR2 SMNVEV come from the germline V gene (reference sequence). CDR3 DNA: TGTGCCAGCGCCCCAACAGCTAACTATGGCTACACCTTC. Its protein product is CASAPTANYGYTF.

This clonotype was recorded many times. The chain combines TRBV6-1 with TRBJ1-5; maybe TRBD1 (5 bases). Germline V gene data show CDR1 as MNHNS and CDR2 as SASEGT. With 4 bases removed from V and 5 bases from J, the gap between germline ends came to 12 bases. The CDR3 loop spans 14 amino acids. This chain's CDR3 is CASSGGDPYQPQHF. DNA for the CDR3: TGTGCCAGCAGTGGAGGGGACCCCTATCAGCCCCAGCATTTT.

This clonotype was picked up many times. This chain joins TRBV18 and TRBJ1-3, with a tentative D call TRBD1 (6 bases). V lost 4 bases and J lost 4, with 11 bases in between. The germline CDR1 and CDR2 sequences are KGHSH and LQKENI. This CDR3 is built from 14 residues. The CDR3 is CASSQGEKGNTIYF. CDR3 in DNA: TGTGCCAGCTCACAGGGGGAGAAAGGAAACACCATATATTTT.

This clonotype was observed a handful of times. This chain connects TRBV4-2 to TRBJ2-7; the D gene is possibly TRBD1 (5 bases). This CDR3 is 14 amino acids long. V was shortened by 1 base and J by 0 bases, with 7 bases between the two germline ends. The germline V gene encodes CDR1 LGHNA and CDR2 YNFKEQ. The CDR3 region is CASSQGDSSYEQYF. CDR3 coding DNA: TGTGCCAGCAGCCAAGGAGACAGCTCCTACGAGCAGTACTTC.

This clonotype showed up many times. CDR3: CASSPRGVGATEAFF. Here the CDR3 DNA reads TGTGCCAGCAGTCCAAGGGGGGTTGGGGCGACTGAAGCTTTCTTT. The chain joins TRBV27 to TRBJ1-1, with D perhaps matching TRBD1 (6 bases). This CDR3 comprises 15 residues. In germline, CDR1 is MNHEY, CDR2 SMNVEV (reference sequence). The V end was cut by 5 bases, the J end by 5 bases, with 18 bases between.

This clonotype was seen ten or more times. This chain links TRBV11-2 with TRBJ1-2; weak D call: TRBD1 (6 bases). The CDR3 has 15 amino acids. Germline V gene sequence: CDR1 SGHAT, CDR2 FQNNGV. The V and J ends lost 5 bases and 4 bases respectively, with 17 bases between them. CDR3 region: CASSPPGTRVYGYTF. CDR3 bases: TGTGCCAGCAGCCCCCCCGGGACAAGGGTCTATGGCTACACCTTC.

Ten or more counts support this clonotype. This sequence joins TRBV19 and TRBJ1-5; D possibly corresponds to TRBD1 (5 bases). With 3 bases removed from V and 0 bases from J, the gap between germline ends came to 9 bases. Per germline, CDR1 LNHDA and CDR2 SQIVND (reference sequence). The CDR3 consists of 15 residues. The CDR3 here is CASSIGHLSNQPQHF. The CDR3 DNA follows: TGTGCCAGTAGTATTGGACATCTTAGCAATCAGCCCCAGCATTTT.

In this sample, this clonotype turned up many times. The chain has TRBV6-2 or TRBV6-3 and TRBJ1-1; a possible D gene is TRBD1 (6 bases). V shed 6 bases and J shed 6 bases, with 17 bases lying between them. The CDR3 spans 14 residues. Germline CDR1 is MNHEY and CDR2 is SVGEGT. The CDR3 DNA is TGTGCCAGCAGCATCGAGAGGGGGATCGCTGAAGCTTTCTTT. Translated, it gives CASSIERGIAEAFF.

This sequence joins TRBV20-1 and TRBJ2-7; D is unclear. The germline V and J ends were trimmed by 3 bases and 2 bases, with 11 bases remaining between them. There are 13 residues in the CDR3. Germline V gives CDR1 DFQATT, CDR2 SNEGSKA (reference sequence). The CDR3 loop is CSASSTHTYEQYF. The CDR3 nucleotides are TGCAGTGCTAGTTCTACACATACCTACGAGCAGTACTTC.

This clonotype was observed at least ten times. V usage is TRBV12-3 or TRBV12-4 and J usage is TRBJ1-6, with 9 bases matching TRBD1. This CDR3 is 14 amino acids long. Trimming cost V 6 bases and J 8 bases; bases outside gene matches: 5. This CDR3 is CASSHDRGDSPLHF. The CDR3 DNA reads as TGTGCCAGCAGCCACGACAGGGGGGATTCACCCCTCCACTTT.

This clonotype was recorded many times. V and J are TRBV6-1 and TRBJ1-2; D is possibly TRBD1 (5 bases). V shed 5 bases and J shed 6 bases, with 16 bases lying between them. This CDR3 is built from 14 residues. The germline V gene has CDR1 MNHNS and CDR2 SASEGT. CDR3 loop: CASSRSPEGHGYTF. The CDR3 region has the DNA TGTGCCAGCAGTCGCTCCCCGGAGGGACATGGCTACACCTTC.

This chain uses TRBV6-1 with TRBJ2-2, with TRBD2 matching 14 bases. J gave up 7 bases and V 1 base, and 8 bases lay outside the gene matches. Germline lookup yields CDR1 MNHNS and CDR2 SASEGT. The CDR3 runs 18 residues. CDR3 DNA: TGTGCCAGCAGTGAAGAGAGACTAGCGGGAGGGCATGTCGGGGAGCTGTTTTTT. This encodes CASSEERLAGGHVGELFF.

In this sample, this clonotype turned up many times. The chain employs TRBV7-2 and TRBJ1-1; no firm D call. This CDR3 comprises 14 residues. Trimming stripped 1 base from V and 2 bases from J, with 8 bases between. Germline CDR1 reads SGHTA; CDR2 reads FQGNSA. CDR3 residues: CASSLGPPNTEAFF. The CDR3 nucleotides read TGTGCCAGCAGCTTAGGGCCCCCTAACACTGAAGCTTTCTTT.

This clonotype was observed many times. V and J are TRBV20-1 and TRBJ1-5; no definite D call. The CDR3 has 13 residues. The V gene's germline CDR1 is DFQATT and CDR2 SNEGSKA (reference sequence). CDR3 loop: CSATWGANQPQHF. The CDR3 nucleotides are TGCAGCGCAACCTGGGGTGCAAATCAGCCCCAGCATTTT.

There are many counts of this clonotype. The chain uses TRBV9 and TRBJ2-7; D perhaps matches TRBD2 (5 bases). The CDR3 has 14 residues. The germline CDR1 and CDR2 sequences are SGDLS and YYNGEE. V gave up 1 base and J gave up 2 bases, with 10 bases separating them. The CDR3 DNA reads TGTGCCAGCAGCGTACGGGGAGAGACCTACGAGCAGTACTTC. Protein product: CASSVRGETYEQYF. Full variable domain (outside the CDR3, taken from reference TRBV9 and TRBJ2-7): DSGVTQTPKHLITATGQRVTLRCSPRSGDLSVYWYQQSLDQGLQFLIQYYNGEERAKGNILERFSAQQFPDLHSELNLSSLELGDSALYFCASSVRGETYEQYFGPGTRLTVT.

Note on this clonotype: Since no conserved phenylalanine or tryptophan closes the CDR3, a read error is the likely cause. Because the CDR3's place on the DNA is in doubt, the DNA is left out and the CDR3 is given as listed by TCRdb. The chain employs TRBV6-1 and TRBJ1-5; the D segment call TRBD1 is taken from the table without a DNA check. The CDR3 spans 14 residues, counting both ends. From germline, CDR1 is MNHNS and CDR2 SASEGT. The CDR3 loop reads CASIAGGSSQPQHL.